The 14 T cell receptor beta chains reported below all come from one sample, sequenced in a study of blood T cell repertoires in COVID-19. Libraries were prepared by immunoSEQ multiplex PCR; TCRdb keeps only in-frame clonotypes and omits some of them. The sample records hundreds of thousands of clones, around 87% being singletons. The specimen sequenced was peripheral blood. The origin of the receptors is a woman aged 45-65 years with COVID-19, enrolled during active disease.

The chain combines TRBV5-1 with TRBJ2-2; 8 bases match TRBD2. With V trimmed by 0 bases and J by 7 bases, 5 bases remained unmatched. The CDR3 length is 15 residues. Germline loops: CDR1 SGHRS, CDR2 YFSETQ. The CDR3 nucleotides are TGCGCCAGCAGCTTGGTGACTAGCGAGCTCGGGGAGCTGTTTTTT. It codes for CASSLVTSELGELFF.

The J gene is TRBJ2-1, the V gene TRBV13, with 12 bases matching TRBD2. Losses at the gene ends were 3 bases for V and 0 bases for J; bases not matched to a gene: 6. This CDR3 comprises 18 residues. Looked up from germline, CDR1 is PRHDT and CDR2 is FYEKMQ (reference sequence). The CDR3 DNA follows: TGTGCCAGCAGCTTGCGGACTAGCGGGATGAGCTCCTACAATGAGCAGTTCTTC. Its translation is CASSLRTSGMSSYNEQFF.

The chain carries TRBV2 and TRBJ2-5; TRBD1 agrees at 9 bases. Germline lookup yields CDR1 SNHLY and CDR2 FYNNEI. The V segment lost 8 bases and the J segment 1 base; nucleotides outside the gene matches: 8. The length of the CDR3 is 15 residues. The CDR3 DNA is TGTGCCAGCTCCTTTGACAGGGGGGCCCAAGAGACCCAGTACTTC. Amino acid sequence: CASSFDRGAQETQYF.

This clone turned up a few times. This sequence joins TRBV19 and TRBJ1-6, with D possibly being TRBD1 (5 bases). This CDR3 has 16 amino acids. Trimming removed 6 bases at V and 2 bases at J, with 14 bases between. CDR1 LNHDA and CDR2 SQIVND come from the germline V gene (reference sequence). CDR3 DNA: TGTGCCAGTAGGGGACTCGGGTTGACCTATAATTCACCCCTCCACTTT. Protein product: CASRGLGLTYNSPLHF.

For the CDR3, the DNA is TGTGCCAGCTTGCAGTTCGGGGGGGCTGGGGCCAACGTCCTGACTTTC. Translating gives CASLQFGGAGANVLTF. The V gene is TRBV5-6, the J gene TRBJ2-6; 8 positions match TRBD2. The CDR3 covers 16 residues. The V gene end was trimmed by 7 bases and the J gene end by 2 bases; junction bases not matched to a gene: 8. Germline V gives CDR1 SGHDT, CDR2 YYEEEE. Drawing the rest from reference TRBV5-6 and TRBJ2-6, the complete variable domain is DAGVTQSPTHLIKTRGQQVTLRCSPKSGHDTVSWYQQALGQGPQFIFQYYEEEERQRGNFPDRFSGHQFPNYSSELNVNALLLGDSALYLCASLQFGGAGANVLTFGAGSRLTVL.

J is TRBJ1-2 and V is TRBV6-5; D is unresolved. Germline assignment: CDR1 MNHEY and CDR2 SVGAGI. This CDR3 is built from 14 residues. V was cut by 6 bases and J by 4 bases, with 15 bases left in between. The CDR3 sequence: CASSPTRRFYGYTF. DNA for the CDR3: TGTGCCAGCAGCCCAACCAGGAGGTTCTATGGCTACACCTTC.

The chain combines TRBV9 with TRBJ2-2, with D hard to call. V lost 1 base and J 6 bases, leaving 13 bases between the germline ends. This CDR3 spans 15 amino acids. CDR1 and CDR2 (germline): SGDLS, YYNGEE. CDR3 sequence reads: CASSVTQGESGELFF. The CDR3 DNA reads TGTGCCAGCAGCGTAACACAAGGAGAATCCGGGGAGCTGTTTTTT.

The rearrangement uses TRBV30 and TRBJ1-1, with a possible D match to TRBD1 (6 bases). Germline-derived CDR1 and CDR2 are GTSNPN and SVGIG (reference sequence). The CDR3 runs 12 residues. Trimming removed 1 base at V and 11 bases at J, with 14 bases between. For the CDR3, the DNA is TGTGCCTGGAGTGGGGGGCTCGATATGGCTTTCTTT. Residues: CAWSGGLDMAFF.

This clone has just one count. The chain joins TRBV5-1 to TRBJ2-1; D not resolved. The CDR3 extends over 12 amino acids. Germline loops: CDR1 SGHRS, CDR2 YFSETQ. V was pared by 2 bases and J by 8 bases, with 8 bases between. CDR3 residues: CASSFAVYEQFF. As DNA, the CDR3 is TGCGCCAGCAGCTTCGCGGTCTATGAGCAGTTCTTC.

The chain carries TRBV19 and TRBJ2-7; 8 nucleotides match TRBD1. V shed 2 bases, J shed 6 bases, and the junction held 9 bases outside the gene matches. The CDR3 extends over 15 amino acids. Germline V lookup: CDR1 LNHDA, CDR2 SQIVND (reference sequence). CDR3 sequence (DNA): TGTGCCAGTAGTATAACCGGAGACAGGGGAGGCGAGCAGTACTTC. Amino acids: CASSITGDRGGEQYF.

The chain joins TRBV5-1 to TRBJ2-3; 9 bases are a match to TRBD2. The V segment lost 2 bases and the J segment 4 bases; nucleotides outside the gene matches: 5. Germline V gene lookup returns CDR1 SGHRS and CDR2 YFSETQ. The CDR3 totals 15 residues. CDR3 nucleotide sequence: TGCGCCAGCAGCTTCGGACTAGCGCACTCAGATACGCAGTATTTT. Residues: CASSFGLAHSDTQYF. Combining the CDR3 with reference TRBV5-1 and TRBJ2-3 gives the whole variable domain KAGVTQTPRYLIKTRGQQVTLSCSPISGHRSVSWYQQTPGQGLQFLFEYFSETQRNKGNFPGRFSGRQFSNSRSEMNVSTLELGDSALYLCASSFGLAHSDTQYFGPGTRLTVL.

The chain employs TRBV5-1 and TRBJ2-2, with D possibly being TRBD2 (5 bases). V lost 6 bases to trimming and J lost 1 base, with 13 bases between them. CDR1 is SGHRS and CDR2 is YFSETQ in the germline V gene. The CDR3 is 15 amino acids. CDR3 DNA sequence: TGCGCCAGCAAATTTCCAGCGGTGAACACCGGGGAGCTGTTTTTT. It encodes CASKFPAVNTGELFF. Together with reference TRBV5-1 and TRBJ2-2, the CDR3 gives the full variable domain: KAGVTQTPRYLIKTRGQQVTLSCSPISGHRSVSWYQQTPGQGLQFLFEYFSETQRNKGNFPGRFSGRQFSNSRSEMNVSTLELGDSALYLCASKFPAVNTGELFFGEGSRLTVL.

The chain couples TRBV18 to TRBJ1-2; 8 bases line up with TRBD1. Germline V gene sequence: CDR1 KGHSH, CDR2 LQKENI. This CDR3 has 14 amino acids. The ends lost 4 bases at V and 2 bases at J; junction bases unmatched: 3. The chain's CDR3 is CASSQQGDNYGYTF. The CDR3 DNA reads TGTGCCAGCTCACAACAGGGGGACAACTATGGCTACACCTTC.

V and J are TRBV11-2 and TRBJ1-1, with 9 bases fitting TRBD1. After removal of 4 bases from V and 4 bases from J, the junction contained 7 bases not matched to a gene. From germline, CDR1 is SGHAT and CDR2 FQNNGV. The CDR3 sequence is 15 residues long. CDR3 nucleotides: TGTGCCAGCAGCTCATCCGGGACAGGGTTCACTGAAGCTTTCTTT. Its translation: CASSSSGTGFTEAFF. Full variable domain (rest looked up from reference TRBV11-2 and TRBJ1-1): EAGVAQSPRYKIIEKRQSVAFWCNPISGHATLYWYQQILGQGPKLLIQFQNNGVVDDSQLPKDRFSAERLKGVDSTLKIQPAKLEDSAVYLCASSSSGTGFTEAFFGQGTRLTVV.